What follows are 28 T cell receptor beta chains derived from one specimen sequenced in a study of shared clonotypes between healthy human individuals. Method: immunoSEQ multiplex PCR; TCRdb's copy keeps in-frame clones and lacks some. In the table there are around 2.1 million clones, 90% to 96% of which are singletons. Input material: naive CD4+ T cells sorted from blood. Subset indicated: CD45RA+ positively selected. The receptors were sampled from a young man in good health.

On this clone: One end of the junction does not line up with germline, which may come from a read error. V is TRBV6-4 and J is TRBJ1-6, with a weak D call TRBD1 (5 bases). CDR3 size: 13 residues. CDR1 MRHNA and CDR2 SNTAGT come from the germline V gene. CDR3 sequence (DNA): TGTGCCAGCAGCTCTGAACGTGGGACCCCTCTCTACTTT. Encoded protein: CASSSERGTPLYF.

The gene calls are TRBV9 and TRBJ1-5; 7 bases agree with TRBD1. CDR1 is SGDLS, CDR2 YYNGEE, per germline. The CDR3 consists of 13 residues. Trimming at V came to 0 bases and at J to 9 bases, leaving 3 bases not matched to a gene. The CDR3 here is CASSVGQGGPQHF. The CDR3 DNA reads as TGTGCCAGCAGCGTAGGCCAGGGGGGGCCCCAGCATTTT.

This clone was seen just once. The rearrangement joins TRBV29-1 to TRBJ1-2, with a weak D call TRBD1 (6 bases). This CDR3 comprises 13 residues. Trimming pared 7 bases from V and 3 bases from J, leaving 15 bases between. Per the germline V gene, CDR1 is SQVTM and CDR2 is ANQGSEA. In DNA form, the CDR3 reads TGCAGCGGCTACAGGGAGGGGGACTATGGCTACACCTTC. As protein: CSGYREGDYGYTF.

As to this clone: The same CDR3 can be traced to other DNA sequences in this sample. V gene TRBV30 combines with J gene TRBJ2-1; TRBD1 matches at 8 bases. J was trimmed by 1 base and V by 3 bases; bases with no gene match: 2. The CDR3 is made up of 14 amino acids. Per the germline V gene, CDR1 is GTSNPN and CDR2 is SVGIG (reference sequence). This CDR3 is CAWSTGGSYNEQFF. The CDR3 bases are TGTGCCTGGAGCACAGGGGGGTCCTACAATGAGCAGTTCTTC.

J is TRBJ2-2 and V is TRBV4-3; D is uncertain. This CDR3 contains 15 residues. Trimming pared 1 base from V and 3 bases from J, leaving 9 bases between. Germline assignment: CDR1 LGHNA and CDR2 YSLEER. CDR3 region: CASSQVTLDTGELFF. In nucleotides, the CDR3 is TGCGCCAGCAGCCAAGTGACACTTGACACCGGGGAGCTGTTTTTT.

V usage is TRBV5-4 and J usage is TRBJ2-7; TRBD1 matches at 8 bases. The CDR3 has 15 amino acids. CDR1 SGHNT and CDR2 YYREEE come from the germline V gene (reference sequence). V lost 4 bases to trimming and J lost 3 bases; unmatched junction nucleotides: 9. The CDR3 reads CASSQLRTGYYEQYF. In DNA form, the CDR3 reads TGTGCCAGCAGCCAACTCCGGACAGGGTACTACGAGCAGTACTTC.

The rearrangement joins TRBV7-6 to TRBJ2-4; 8 nucleotides line up with TRBD1. V was pared by 3 bases and J by 1 base, with 11 bases of the junction left unmatched. The CDR3 consists of 18 residues. Germline assignment: CDR1 SGHVS and CDR2 FNYEAQ. CDR3 nucleotide sequence: TGTGCCAGCAGCTTGTATCGACAGGGGCCGGGGGCCAAAAACATTCAGTACTTC. This translates into CASSLYRQGPGAKNIQYF.

This chain joins TRBV5-6 and TRBJ1-6, with 8 bases fitting TRBD1. The CDR3 contains 13 residues. CDR1 SGHDT and CDR2 YYEEEE come from the germline V gene. With V trimmed by 4 bases and J by 9 bases, 3 bases remained unmatched. CDR3 sequence (DNA): TGTGCCAGCAGCCGGACAGGGTCTTCACCCCTCCACTTT. Its translation is CASSRTGSSPLHF.

The chain carries TRBV2 and TRBJ2-7; D may be TRBD2 (5 bases). V was clipped by 7 bases and J by 4 bases, with 14 bases between them. Germline CDR1 and CDR2: SNHLY and FYNNEI. The CDR3 has 13 residues. Here the CDR3 reads CASKVRWEYEQYF. In DNA, the CDR3 is TGTGCCAGCAAGGTGCGTTGGGAGTACGAGCAGTACTTC.

The chain employs TRBV7-8 and TRBJ1-2, with D perhaps TRBD1 (5 bases). CDR1 is SGHVS and CDR2 is FQNEAQ in the germline V gene. The CDR3 totals 14 residues. Trimming pared 1 base from V and 3 bases from J, leaving 9 bases between. The CDR3 DNA follows: TGTGCCAGCAGCTTAGTAACAGGAGACTATGGCTACACCTTC. Amino acid sequence: CASSLVTGDYGYTF.

The rearrangement links TRBV5-1 to TRBJ2-3; 9 positions agree with TRBD1. V shed 5 bases, J shed 0 bases, and the junction held 1 base outside the gene matches. The CDR3 length is 14 residues. Germline V CDR1 and CDR2: SGHRS, YFSETQ. CDR3 residues: CASRDRGSTDTQYF. CDR3 nucleotide sequence: TGCGCCAGCAGGGACAGGGGAAGCACAGATACGCAGTATTTT.

The chain employs TRBV5-1 and TRBJ1-1, with 9 bases matching TRBD1. V shed 4 bases, J shed 0 bases, and the junction held 7 bases outside the gene matches. Germline values: CDR1 SGHRS, CDR2 YFSETQ. The CDR3 sequence is 16 residues long. CDR3 loop: CASSRGQGGMNTEAFF. The CDR3 DNA follows: TGCGCCAGCAGCAGGGGACAGGGAGGAATGAACACTGAAGCTTTCTTT. The complete variable domain, with remaining parts taken from reference TRBV5-1 and TRBJ1-1, reads KAGVTQTPRYLIKTRGQQVTLSCSPISGHRSVSWYQQTPGQGLQFLFEYFSETQRNKGNFPGRFSGRQFSNSRSEMNVSTLELGDSALYLCASSRGQGGMNTEAFFGQGTRLTVV.

This chain connects TRBV7-8 to TRBJ1-6, with TRBD1 identical over 7 bases. The germline V gene has CDR1 SGHVS and CDR2 FQNEAQ. The ends lost 5 bases at V and 7 bases at J; junction bases unmatched: 8. This CDR3 spans 15 amino acids. The DNA of the CDR3 is TGTGCCAGCAGCCCTCGGACAGGAGTAAATTCACCCCTCCACTTT. This codes for CASSPRTGVNSPLHF.

V usage is TRBV4-1 and J usage is TRBJ1-6, with D perhaps TRBD1 (5 bases). V was cut by 0 bases and J by 7 bases, with 13 bases left in between. This CDR3 has 16 amino acids. The germline V gene has CDR1 MGHRA and CDR2 YSYEKL. The CDR3 loop reads CASSQDYSGVNSPLHF. CDR3 sequence (DNA): TGCGCCAGCAGCCAAGATTATTCGGGGGTAAATTCACCCCTCCACTTT.

V is TRBV29-1 and J is TRBJ2-3, with 7 nucleotides matching TRBD2. Trimming cost V 5 bases and J 4 bases; bases outside gene matches: 6. CDR3 length equals 13 residues. CDR1 is SQVTM, CDR2 ANQGSEA, per germline. CDR3 DNA: TGCAGCGTTCCCGGGGACTACCCAGATACGCAGTATTTT. Its protein is CSVPGDYPDTQYF.

The gene calls are TRBV11-3 and TRBJ2-1; TRBD2 aligns across 10 bases. The germline gives CDR1 SGHNT, CDR2 YENEEA. V shed 5 bases and J 0 bases; nucleotides not matched to a gene: 13. The CDR3 sequence is 19 residues long. The CDR3 region has the DNA TGTGCCAGCAGCGGGGGGACTAGCGAGAAACCGAGCTCCTACAATGAGCAGTTCTTC. Translating it yields CASSGGTSEKPSSYNEQFF.

The J gene is TRBJ2-5, the V gene TRBV7-3; maybe TRBD1 (6 bases). V lost 2 bases to trimming and J lost 5 bases, with 15 bases between them. There are 15 residues in the CDR3. Per the germline V gene, CDR1 is SGHTA and CDR2 is FQGTGA. CDR3 protein: CASSLYGQGSETQYF. CDR3 nucleotide sequence: TGTGCCAGCAGCTTATATGGGCAGGGGAGTGAGACCCAGTACTTC.

This clone has only one observation. This chain uses TRBV7-9 with TRBJ2-3, with a weak D call TRBD1 (6 bases). Trimming took 1 base from V and 4 from J, leaving 9 bases between them. Germline loops: CDR1 SEHNR, CDR2 FQNEAQ (reference sequence). CDR3 length: 14 amino acids. CDR3 coding DNA: TGTGCCAGCAGCTTAGACCCAGGGGCAGATACGCAGTATTTT. This translates into CASSLDPGADTQYF.

The chain links TRBV19 to TRBJ2-7; 7 bases are a match to TRBD1. Germline V gene data show CDR1 as LNHDA and CDR2 as SQIVND (reference sequence). The CDR3 has 14 residues. V was pared by 6 bases and J by 0 bases, with 5 bases of the junction left unmatched. The DNA of the CDR3 is TGTGCCAGTAGGCCCCGGGACAGCTCCTACGAGCAGTACTTC. The encoded protein is CASRPRDSSYEQYF.

The rearrangement joins TRBV6-5 to TRBJ2-5; no clear D gene. CDR1 is MNHEY and CDR2 is SVGAGI in the germline V gene. This CDR3 region has 13 residues. Trimming left V 6 bases short and J 9 bases short, with 17 bases between. The CDR3: CASRRNNREAQYF. CDR3 sequence (DNA): TGTGCCAGCAGGCGGAATAACCGTGAGGCCCAGTACTTC.

The rearrangement uses TRBV5-1 and TRBJ1-6; TRBD1 matches at 7 bases. The CDR3 loop spans 14 amino acids. Unmatched junction bases numbered 3, after V lost 3 bases and J lost 6 bases. Germline loops: CDR1 SGHRS, CDR2 YFSETQ. CDR3 region: CASSYGTANSPLHF. In DNA form, the CDR3 reads TGCGCCAGCAGCTACGGGACAGCTAATTCACCCCTCCACTTT.

The chain uses TRBV5-4 and TRBJ2-4, with a weak D call TRBD1 (6 bases). Germline-derived CDR1 and CDR2 are SGHNT and YYREEE (reference sequence). Trimming stripped 10 bases from V and 0 bases from J, with 11 bases between. This CDR3 has 13 residues. CDR3 nucleotides: TGTGCCTATAGGGGGTTAGCCAAAAACATTCAGTACTTC. As protein: CAYRGLAKNIQYF.

The chain combines TRBV4-1 with TRBJ2-3; the match to TRBD2 covers 15 bases. CDR1 is MGHRA, CDR2 YSYEKL, per germline. The ends lost 3 bases at V and 4 bases at J; junction bases unmatched: 2. CDR3 size: 16 residues. The CDR3 nucleotides are TGCGCCAGCAGCCAGGGACTAGCGGGAGGAGCAGATACGCAGTATTTT. Encoded protein: CASSQGLAGGADTQYF.

The rearrangement links TRBV28 to TRBJ2-2, with D unclear. CDR3 length: 14 residues. Germline CDR1 and CDR2: MDHEN and SYDVKM. Trimming left V 2 bases short and J 4 bases short, with 8 bases between. CDR3 loop: CASSLRHPTGELFF. The CDR3 nucleotides read TGTGCCAGCAGTTTACGGCATCCCACCGGGGAGCTGTTTTTT.

The CDR3 spells CASARTADQPQHF. The CDR3 DNA reads TGCGCCAGCGCGAGGACAGCAGATCAGCCCCAGCATTTT. The rearrangement links TRBV4-1 to TRBJ1-5; tentative D call: TRBD1 (6 bases). Between the trimmed V and J ends, which lost 8 bases and 5 bases, there was a span of 13 bases. The CDR3 is made up of 13 amino acids. Germline V CDR1 and CDR2: MGHRA, YSYEKL.

With respect to this clone: At the DNA level, this CDR3 is encoded by other sequences in the same sample as well. V gene TRBV30 combines with J gene TRBJ2-7; TRBD2 matches at 7 bases. With V trimmed by 0 bases and J by 0 bases, 2 bases remained unmatched. The CDR3 consists of 14 residues. Germline CDR1 is GTSNPN and CDR2 is SVGIG (reference sequence). The CDR3 nucleotides are TGTGCCTGGAGTGTCGGGGGGAGCTCCTACGAGCAGTACTTC. This codes for CAWSVGGSSYEQYF.

The chain employs TRBV7-2 and TRBJ2-5, with 13 positions matching TRBD2. V shed 5 bases and J 5 bases; nucleotides not matched to a gene: 8. CDR3 length: 16 residues. Germline-derived CDR1 and CDR2 are SGHTA and FQGNSA. The CDR3 coding sequence is TGTGCCAGCAGCCATCCGACTAGCGGGAGGAGGGAGACCCAGTACTTC. Its protein is CASSHPTSGRRETQYF.

This chain joins TRBV7-2 and TRBJ1-2; 8 nucleotides agree with TRBD1. This CDR3 comprises 14 residues. Germline trimming cut 4 bases from V and 5 bases from J; bases unmatched to any gene: 6. Germline values: CDR1 SGHTA, CDR2 FQGNSA. For the CDR3, the DNA is TGTGCCAGCAGCTCAGACAGGGGAGGGTATGGCTACACCTTC. Protein: CASSSDRGGYGYTF.